These 9 T cell receptor beta chains came from one sample sequenced in a study of identical twins. One entry per CDR3 protein, called by TCRdb with MiXCR from the 5' RACE reads. The top ten hold roughly 1.6% of the sample, which has 550,000 to 800,000 distinct CDR3 sequences, 7% to 7.5% seen once. The same sample was also used in a study of yellow fever vaccine responses in identical twins.

Specimen: PBMCs. These receptors were obtained from a woman younger than 30 in good health.

The gene calls are TRBV7-8 and TRBJ1-2; 9 positions match TRBD1. V dropped 5 bases and J dropped 12; count of bases not matched to a gene: 13. The CDR3 covers 14 residues. The germline V gene encodes CDR1 SGHVS and CDR2 FQNEAQ. The CDR3 DNA sequence: TGTGCCAGCAGCGCAGGACAGGGGAAGGGGGCGAACACCTTC. As protein: CASSAGQGKGANTF.

Worth noting for this clonotype: This sequence may be a read error, since a much larger clone differs from it by one base. The V call is TRBV12-3 or TRBV12-4, the J call TRBJ2-1; TRBD2 matches 7 bases. There are 15 residues in the CDR3. The V gene end was trimmed by 7 bases and the J gene end by 2 bases; junction bases not matched to a gene: 8. CDR3 sequence reads: CASTWTGLPYNEQFF. In nucleotides, the CDR3 is TGTGCCAGCACCTGGACGGGACTACCCTACAATGAGCAGTTCTTC.

This clonotype was seen repeatedly, ten times or more. This chain joins TRBV7-9 and TRBJ2-2; D is possibly TRBD1 (5 bases). The CDR3 runs 14 residues. Germline V gene data show CDR1 as SEHNR and CDR2 as FQNEAQ (reference sequence). V was cut by 2 bases and J by 4 bases, with 8 bases left in between. CDR3: CASSLPGFTGELFF. CDR3 DNA: TGTGCCAGCAGCTTACCAGGGTTCACCGGGGAGCTGTTTTTT.

The gene calls are TRBV11-2 and TRBJ2-6; 8 positions match TRBD2. The trim removed 3 bases at V and 2 bases at J, leaving 3 bases unmatched. This CDR3 region has 16 residues. The germline gives CDR1 SGHAT, CDR2 FQNNGV. CDR3 DNA sequence: TGTGCCAGCAGCTTTCATAGCGGGACTGGGGCCAACGTCCTGACTTTC. Its translation: CASSFHSGTGANVLTF. Full variable domain (missing parts from reference TRBV11-2 and TRBJ2-6): EAGVAQSPRYKIIEKRQSVAFWCNPISGHATLYWYQQILGQGPKLLIQFQNNGVVDDSQLPKDRFSAERLKGVDSTLKIQPAKLEDSAVYLCASSFHSGTGANVLTFGAGSRLTVL.

This clonotype was recorded a few times. This chain uses TRBV10-3 with TRBJ2-6; 7 bases are shared with TRBD1. The CDR3 runs to 17 residues. Unmatched junction bases numbered 12, after V lost 10 bases and J lost 0 bases. Germline CDR1 is ENHRY and CDR2 is SYGVKD. For the CDR3, the DNA is TGTGCCACGACCCCGACAGGGCGATTCTCTGGGGCCAACGTCCTGACTTTC. Translation gives CATTPTGRFSGANVLTF.

The V call is TRBV14, the J call TRBJ2-7, with D possibly matching TRBD2 (5 bases). The germline CDR1 and CDR2 sequences are SGHDN and FVKESK. With 3 bases removed from V and 4 bases from J, the gap between germline ends came to 10 bases. The CDR3 spans 13 residues. CDR3 sequence reads: CASSHGPGYEQYV. Here the CDR3 DNA reads TGTGCCAGCAGCCACGGGCCGGGGTACGAGCAGTACGTC.

This clonotype was seen many times. The CDR3 DNA sequence: TGTGCCAGCAGCCGGGACAGGACTGCGTACTATGGCTACACCTTC. It translates to CASSRDRTAYYGYTF. V usage is TRBV12-3 or TRBV12-4 and J usage is TRBJ1-2; the match to TRBD1 covers 8 bases. V dropped 6 bases and J dropped 3; count of bases not matched to a gene: 9. This CDR3 is built from 15 residues.

This rearrangement joins TRBV3-1 to TRBJ2-4; D unclear. Germline V lookup: CDR1 LGHDT, CDR2 YNNKEL (reference sequence). This CDR3 has 13 amino acids. V was cut by 0 bases and J by 5 bases, with 5 bases left in between. The DNA for the CDR3 is TGTGCCAGCAGCCAAGATCGGCAAAACATTCAGTACTTC. Protein product: CASSQDRQNIQYF.

The table lists this clonotype with a few counts. This sequence joins TRBV5-5 and TRBJ1-1; D may be TRBD1 (6 bases). CDR3 length: 13 residues. V gave up 2 bases and J gave up 11 bases, with 16 bases separating them. Germline CDR1 and CDR2: SGHKS and YYEKEE (reference sequence). CDR3: CASSFQDRLDAFF. CDR3 nucleotide sequence: TGTGCCAGCAGCTTCCAAGACAGGTTGGACGCTTTCTTT.